The clone carrying this T cell receptor beta chain came up a few times. The antigen is unknown. V was cut by 0 bases and J by 7 bases, with 9 bases left in between. Germline V gene sequence: CDR1 GTSNPN, CDR2 SVGIG (reference sequence). The CDR3 is 12 residues long. The data were produced by immunoSEQ multiplex PCR, yet TCRdb's version contains in-frame clones alone and is incomplete. The data contain about 74,000 clones, about 84% of them singletons. The sample belongs to a study of OX40 agonist ivuxolimab in advanced cancers. Study-level background: Patients received ivuxolimab, an agonistic anti-OX40 (CD134) antibody. Points from the study as a whole: Among T cells, CD8+ cells averaged more expanded clones than CD4+ cells.

The chain joins TRBV30 to TRBJ1-1; D uncertain. Source: CD4+ or CD8+ T cells sorted from blood, taken in a trial of the OX40 agonist ivuxolimab. The clonotype comes from an adult with an advanced solid tumor such as melanoma, head and neck, liver or kidney cancer. CDR3 amino acids: CAWSVQVIEAFF. CDR3 DNA: TGTGCCTGGAGTGTTCAAGTTATTGAAGCTTTCTTT.